What follows are 30 T cell receptor beta chains derived from one specimen sequenced in a study of blood T cell repertoires in COVID-19. TCRdb's table, derived via immunoSEQ multiplex PCR, lists solely in-frame clones and lacks some. The data show about 140,000 clones, 75% to 90% seen once. Sample: peripheral blood. The source is a man aged 55-75 years with active or convalescent COVID-19.

The chain combines TRBV12-2 with TRBJ2-7; TRBD1 is the table's D call, not checked against the DNA. TRBV12-2 corresponds to a pseudogene. The CDR3 covers 14 residues. In DNA form, the CDR3 reads TGTGCAAGTCGCTTAGCCAAGGACAGTCACGAGCAGTACTTC. It codes for CASRLAKDSHEQYF.

The CDR3 region is CASSAKGTGGREQYF. As DNA, the CDR3 is TGTGCCAGCAGCGCAAAGGGGACAGGGGGCCGCGAGCAGTACTTC. The chain employs TRBV28 and TRBJ2-7, with TRBD1 matching 12 bases. The CDR3 has 15 amino acids. V lost 6 bases, J lost 6 bases, and 9 bases stayed unmatched. From germline, CDR1 is MDHEN and CDR2 SYDVKM.

The rearrangement joins TRBV9 to TRBJ1-5; 8 bases map to TRBD1. V shed 4 bases and J 5 bases; nucleotides not matched to a gene: 8. The CDR3 covers 15 residues. Per germline, CDR1 SGDLS and CDR2 YYNGEE. The DNA of the CDR3 is TGTGCCAGCAGCTCCGGACAGGGAGGATATCAGCCCCAGCATTTT. Amino acids: CASSSGQGGYQPQHF.

CDR3 region: CASSLSAAGESYEQYF. The DNA of the CDR3 is TGTGCCAGCAGTTTATCGGCGGCAGGGGAATCCTACGAGCAGTACTTC. The chain joins TRBV28 to TRBJ2-7, with D maybe TRBD1 (6 bases). Germline CDR1 is MDHEN and CDR2 is SYDVKM. The CDR3 loop spans 16 amino acids. The V end was cut by 1 base, the J end by 1 base, with 14 bases between.

This chain uses TRBV28 with TRBJ1-4; D gene unclear. The CDR3 totals 14 residues. Germline V gene data show CDR1 as MDHEN and CDR2 as SYDVKM. Trimming took 6 bases from V and 3 from J, leaving 11 bases between them. As DNA, the CDR3 is TGTGCCAGCAGGGGAGCGGGAGCTAATGAAAAACTGTTTTTT. Its protein product is CASRGAGANEKLFF.

This rearrangement joins TRBV6-5 to TRBJ2-1, with 11 bases identical to TRBD2. Germline assignment: CDR1 MNHEY and CDR2 SVGAGI. V shed 8 bases, J shed 10 bases, and the junction held 10 bases outside the gene matches. The length of the CDR3 is 14 residues. CDR3 DNA sequence: TGTGCCAGCGCAACTAGCGGGAGAGGGGGGGAGCAGTTCTTC. This sequence encodes CASATSGRGGEQFF.

V and J are TRBV9 and TRBJ1-2; D remains ambiguous. The V and J ends lost 0 bases and 8 bases respectively, with 11 bases between them. This CDR3 comprises 13 residues. Germline V gene lookup returns CDR1 SGDLS and CDR2 YYNGEE. CDR3 protein: CASSVVADYGYTF. Here the CDR3 DNA reads TGTGCCAGCAGCGTAGTTGCGGATTACGGCTACACCTTC.

The V and J genes are TRBV29-1 and TRBJ2-2, with D possibly TRBD1 on 6 matching bases. This CDR3 is 11 amino acids long. Per germline, CDR1 SQVTM and CDR2 ANQGSEA. V lost 7 bases, J lost 3 bases, and 6 bases lay in between. The CDR3 DNA sequence: TGCAGCGCAGGGGACACCGGGGAGCTGTTTTTT. Translating gives CSAGDTGELFF.

The V and J genes are TRBV7-2 and TRBJ2-7; the match to TRBD1 covers 11 bases. Germline CDR1 is SGHTA and CDR2 is FQGNSA. The CDR3 extends over 15 amino acids. After removal of 5 bases from V and 2 bases from J, the junction contained 5 bases not matched to a gene. For the CDR3, the DNA is TGTGCCAGCAGCCTACGGGACAGGGGGACCTACGAGCAGTACTTC. Protein: CASSLRDRGTYEQYF. Based on the CDR3 plus reference TRBV7-2 and TRBJ2-7, the full variable domain is GAGVSQSPSNKVTEKGKDVELRCDPISGHTALYWYRQSLGQGLEFLIYFQGNSAPDKSGLPSDRFSAERTGGSVSTLTIQRTQQEDSAVYLCASSLRDRGTYEQYFGPGTRLTVT.

The rearrangement joins TRBV5-1 to TRBJ1-2, with 7 nucleotides matching TRBD1. V dropped 4 bases and J dropped 0; count of bases not matched to a gene: 6. CDR1 and CDR2 (germline): SGHRS, YFSETQ. CDR3 length: 15 residues. The CDR3 coding sequence is TGCGCCAGCAGCCAAGGGACAGAGACTAACTATGGCTACACCTTC. Encoded protein: CASSQGTETNYGYTF.

The rearrangement uses TRBV10-3 and TRBJ2-3; 8 bases are shared with TRBD1. The trim removed 6 bases at V and 4 bases at J, leaving 6 bases unmatched. CDR3 length: 14 residues. Looked up from germline, CDR1 is ENHRY and CDR2 is SYGVKD. CDR3 sequence: CAIRTGERSDTQYF. CDR3 DNA: TGTGCCATCAGGACAGGGGAGCGATCAGATACGCAGTATTTT.

The J gene is TRBJ1-2, the V gene TRBV5-6; perhaps TRBD1 as D (6 bases). The CDR3 sequence is 13 residues long. Trimming took off 0 bases at V and 10 bases at J, with 13 bases between the two ends. Germline CDR1 is SGHDT and CDR2 is YYEEEE. The CDR3 DNA is TGTGCCAGCAGCTTGGGGGCAGGGGTATACTACACCTTC. Translation: CASSLGAGVYYTF.

The V call is TRBV18, the J call TRBJ2-4; TRBD1 matches at 7 bases. V shed 2 bases and J 8 bases; nucleotides not matched to a gene: 3. The V gene's germline CDR1 is KGHSH and CDR2 LQKENI. The CDR3 has 13 amino acids. The chain's CDR3 is CASSPAGTDIQYF. CDR3 in DNA: TGTGCCAGCTCACCAGCAGGGACAGACATTCAGTACTTC.

V is TRBV4-1 and J is TRBJ1-2; tentative D call: TRBD1 (5 bases). This CDR3 spans 17 amino acids. V was shortened by 0 bases and J by 4 bases, with 18 bases between the two germline ends. Per germline, CDR1 MGHRA and CDR2 YSYEKL. The CDR3 protein is CASSQEGRVMESYGYTF. The CDR3 region has the DNA TGCGCCAGCAGCCAAGAGGGCAGGGTCATGGAGAGCTATGGCTACACCTTC.

The chain carries TRBV2 and TRBJ2-3; 12 bases map to TRBD2. V was clipped by 8 bases and J by 2 bases; unmatched bases: 17. Germline V CDR1 and CDR2: SNHLY, FYNNEI. CDR3 length equals 19 residues. The DNA of the CDR3 is TGTGCCAGCTTTACCAAAGGTAAGACTAGCGGGAGCCTCACAGATACGCAGTATTTT. Translated: CASFTKGKTSGSLTDTQYF.

The sample holds a few counts of this clone. V is TRBV28 and J is TRBJ2-7; 8 bases align to TRBD1. There are 13 residues in the CDR3. CDR1 is MDHEN, CDR2 SYDVKM, per germline. V trimming: 7 bases; J trimming: 3 bases; junction bases outside the gene matches: 5. CDR3 sequence reads: CASKNRGDYEQYF. The DNA for the CDR3 is TGTGCCAGCAAGAACAGGGGGGACTACGAGCAGTACTTC.

This clone has a single count. The chain recombines TRBV2 with TRBJ2-2; 15 bases line up with TRBD2. The CDR3 sequence is 16 residues long. With V trimmed by 7 bases and J by 5 bases, 5 bases remained unmatched. CDR1 and CDR2 from the germline V gene are SNHLY and FYNNEI. In DNA form, the CDR3 reads TGTGCCAGCACAGGGACTAGCGGGAGGAGGACCGGGGAGCTGTTTTTT. Protein product: CASTGTSGRRTGELFF.

The sample holds a few counts of this clone. The chain is built from TRBV3-1 (or the pseudogene TRBV3-2) and TRBJ1-4; perhaps TRBD1 as D (5 bases). Germline CDR1 reads LGHDT; CDR2 reads YNNKEL (reference sequence). CDR3 size: 15 residues. V was pared by 5 bases and J by 8 bases, with 18 bases between. The CDR3 sequence: CASSEAGQGDEKLFF. The CDR3, as DNA: TGTGCCAGCAGCGAAGCCGGGCAGGGTGACGAAAAACTGTTTTTT.

The CDR3 reads CASSRGTGHYNEQFF. CDR3 nucleotide sequence: TGTGCCAGCAGTCGGGGGACAGGGCACTACAATGAGCAGTTCTTC. V usage is TRBV6-5 and J usage is TRBJ2-1; TRBD1 matches at 9 bases. The CDR3 spans 15 residues. The V gene's germline CDR1 is MNHEY and CDR2 SVGAGI. Trimming at V came to 5 bases and at J to 3 bases, leaving 5 bases not matched to a gene.

This clone was detected only a few times. The chain joins TRBV27 to TRBJ1-2, with a tentative D call TRBD1 (6 bases). The CDR3 is made up of 9 amino acids. V dropped 9 bases and J dropped 7 bases, with 6 bases sitting between them. Looked up from germline, CDR1 is MNHEY and CDR2 is SMNVEV (reference sequence). CDR3 bases: TGTGCCAGGACAGGTGGCTACACCTTC. Amino acids: CARTGGYTF.

The chain has TRBV12-3 or TRBV12-4 and TRBJ1-2; weak D call: TRBD1 (5 bases). The CDR3 extends over 13 amino acids. V was cut by 3 bases and J by 4 bases, with 9 bases left in between. The chain's CDR3 is CASSFGRGYGYTF. CDR3 bases: TGTGCCAGCAGTTTCGGGAGGGGCTATGGCTACACCTTC.

This sequence joins TRBV5-4 and TRBJ1-1; D might be TRBD1 (6 bases). Germline CDR1 is SGHNT and CDR2 is YYREEE (reference sequence). V was cut by 3 bases and J by 8 bases, with 14 bases left in between. The CDR3 sequence is 13 residues long. The CDR3 is CASSSIGQIEAFF. CDR3 DNA: TGTGCCAGCAGCTCCATCGGACAGATCGAAGCTTTCTTT. Drawing the rest from reference TRBV5-4 and TRBJ1-1, the complete variable domain is ETGVTQSPTHLIKTRGQQVTLRCSSQSGHNTVSWYQQALGQGPQFIFQYYREEENGRGNFPPRFSGLQFPNYSSELNVNALELDDSALYLCASSSIGQIEAFFGQGTRLTVV.

The chain uses TRBV19 and TRBJ2-3; D is possibly TRBD1 (5 bases). The germline V and J ends were trimmed by 3 bases and 6 bases, with 16 bases remaining between them. This CDR3 is built from 15 residues. Germline V gene lookup returns CDR1 LNHDA and CDR2 SQIVND (reference sequence). The CDR3 spells CASSIMWGASDTQYF. DNA of the CDR3: TGTGCCAGTAGTATTATGTGGGGCGCGAGCGATACGCAGTATTTT.

V is TRBV7-2 and J is TRBJ1-2, with D possibly matching TRBD1 (5 bases). V lost 2 bases and J lost 8, with 12 bases in between. Germline V CDR1 and CDR2: SGHTA, FQGNSA. The CDR3 sequence is 13 residues long. Written as DNA, the CDR3 is TGTGCCAGCAGCTTATTCCAGGGCTGGGGCTACACCTTC. It encodes CASSLFQGWGYTF.

As for this clone: The germline gene is not matched at one end of the junction; a read error may be the cause. The V call is TRBV7-7, the J call TRBJ2-5; D is ambiguous. The CDR3 has 15 amino acids. Per the germline V gene, CDR1 is SSHAT and CDR2 is FNYEAQ (reference sequence). CDR3 in DNA: TGTGCTAGCAGCTTAGCAAACAGCCAACAAGAGACCCAGTACTTC. Translating gives CASSLANSQQETQYF.

The chain couples TRBV28 to TRBJ2-1; 9 bases agree with TRBD1. The CDR3 spans 17 residues. CDR1 is MDHEN, CDR2 SYDVKM, per germline. Trimming cost V 5 bases and J 2 bases; bases outside gene matches: 10. CDR3 in amino acids: CASSPSGTGRPYNEQFF. DNA of the CDR3: TGTGCCAGCAGTCCATCAGGGACAGGGAGACCCTACAATGAGCAGTTCTTC.

This sequence joins TRBV5-5 and TRBJ1-2; the match to TRBD1 covers 9 bases. CDR1 is SGHKS, CDR2 YYEKEE, per germline (reference sequence). The J segment lost 4 bases and the V segment lost 1 base, leaving 5 bases of the junction unmatched. The CDR3 runs 15 residues. The CDR3, as DNA: TGTGCCAGCAGCTTGAGACAGGGGGTTCTCTATGGCTACACCTTC. Translation: CASSLRQGVLYGYTF.

The chain has TRBV27 and TRBJ2-2, with D perhaps TRBD1 (5 bases). The CDR3 contains 15 residues. Between the trimmed V and J ends, which lost 1 base and 7 bases, there was a span of 13 bases. In germline, CDR1 is MNHEY, CDR2 SMNVEV (reference sequence). The DNA of the CDR3 is TGTGCCAGCAGTTTATGGGTACAGGCGGACGGGGAGCTGTTTTTT. It specifies CASSLWVQADGELFF.

The chain carries TRBV6-6 and TRBJ2-4, with D perhaps matching TRBD2 (5 bases). Germline V lookup: CDR1 MNHNY, CDR2 SVGAGI (reference sequence). The CDR3 consists of 16 residues. The germline V and J ends were trimmed by 4 bases and 2 bases, with 15 bases remaining between them. The CDR3 DNA follows: TGTGCCAGCAGTTGGGAAAGCCGGAGGACCAAAAACATTCAGTACTTC. It yields the protein CASSWESRRTKNIQYF.

The chain combines TRBV24-1 with TRBJ2-1; TRBD2 aligns across 7 bases. The V gene's germline CDR1 is KGHDR and CDR2 SFDVKD. This CDR3 is 13 amino acids long. Unmatched junction bases numbered 2, after V lost 4 bases and J lost 6 bases. This CDR3 is CATSESGINEQFF. CDR3 bases: TGTGCCACCAGTGAGAGCGGGATCAATGAGCAGTTCTTC.